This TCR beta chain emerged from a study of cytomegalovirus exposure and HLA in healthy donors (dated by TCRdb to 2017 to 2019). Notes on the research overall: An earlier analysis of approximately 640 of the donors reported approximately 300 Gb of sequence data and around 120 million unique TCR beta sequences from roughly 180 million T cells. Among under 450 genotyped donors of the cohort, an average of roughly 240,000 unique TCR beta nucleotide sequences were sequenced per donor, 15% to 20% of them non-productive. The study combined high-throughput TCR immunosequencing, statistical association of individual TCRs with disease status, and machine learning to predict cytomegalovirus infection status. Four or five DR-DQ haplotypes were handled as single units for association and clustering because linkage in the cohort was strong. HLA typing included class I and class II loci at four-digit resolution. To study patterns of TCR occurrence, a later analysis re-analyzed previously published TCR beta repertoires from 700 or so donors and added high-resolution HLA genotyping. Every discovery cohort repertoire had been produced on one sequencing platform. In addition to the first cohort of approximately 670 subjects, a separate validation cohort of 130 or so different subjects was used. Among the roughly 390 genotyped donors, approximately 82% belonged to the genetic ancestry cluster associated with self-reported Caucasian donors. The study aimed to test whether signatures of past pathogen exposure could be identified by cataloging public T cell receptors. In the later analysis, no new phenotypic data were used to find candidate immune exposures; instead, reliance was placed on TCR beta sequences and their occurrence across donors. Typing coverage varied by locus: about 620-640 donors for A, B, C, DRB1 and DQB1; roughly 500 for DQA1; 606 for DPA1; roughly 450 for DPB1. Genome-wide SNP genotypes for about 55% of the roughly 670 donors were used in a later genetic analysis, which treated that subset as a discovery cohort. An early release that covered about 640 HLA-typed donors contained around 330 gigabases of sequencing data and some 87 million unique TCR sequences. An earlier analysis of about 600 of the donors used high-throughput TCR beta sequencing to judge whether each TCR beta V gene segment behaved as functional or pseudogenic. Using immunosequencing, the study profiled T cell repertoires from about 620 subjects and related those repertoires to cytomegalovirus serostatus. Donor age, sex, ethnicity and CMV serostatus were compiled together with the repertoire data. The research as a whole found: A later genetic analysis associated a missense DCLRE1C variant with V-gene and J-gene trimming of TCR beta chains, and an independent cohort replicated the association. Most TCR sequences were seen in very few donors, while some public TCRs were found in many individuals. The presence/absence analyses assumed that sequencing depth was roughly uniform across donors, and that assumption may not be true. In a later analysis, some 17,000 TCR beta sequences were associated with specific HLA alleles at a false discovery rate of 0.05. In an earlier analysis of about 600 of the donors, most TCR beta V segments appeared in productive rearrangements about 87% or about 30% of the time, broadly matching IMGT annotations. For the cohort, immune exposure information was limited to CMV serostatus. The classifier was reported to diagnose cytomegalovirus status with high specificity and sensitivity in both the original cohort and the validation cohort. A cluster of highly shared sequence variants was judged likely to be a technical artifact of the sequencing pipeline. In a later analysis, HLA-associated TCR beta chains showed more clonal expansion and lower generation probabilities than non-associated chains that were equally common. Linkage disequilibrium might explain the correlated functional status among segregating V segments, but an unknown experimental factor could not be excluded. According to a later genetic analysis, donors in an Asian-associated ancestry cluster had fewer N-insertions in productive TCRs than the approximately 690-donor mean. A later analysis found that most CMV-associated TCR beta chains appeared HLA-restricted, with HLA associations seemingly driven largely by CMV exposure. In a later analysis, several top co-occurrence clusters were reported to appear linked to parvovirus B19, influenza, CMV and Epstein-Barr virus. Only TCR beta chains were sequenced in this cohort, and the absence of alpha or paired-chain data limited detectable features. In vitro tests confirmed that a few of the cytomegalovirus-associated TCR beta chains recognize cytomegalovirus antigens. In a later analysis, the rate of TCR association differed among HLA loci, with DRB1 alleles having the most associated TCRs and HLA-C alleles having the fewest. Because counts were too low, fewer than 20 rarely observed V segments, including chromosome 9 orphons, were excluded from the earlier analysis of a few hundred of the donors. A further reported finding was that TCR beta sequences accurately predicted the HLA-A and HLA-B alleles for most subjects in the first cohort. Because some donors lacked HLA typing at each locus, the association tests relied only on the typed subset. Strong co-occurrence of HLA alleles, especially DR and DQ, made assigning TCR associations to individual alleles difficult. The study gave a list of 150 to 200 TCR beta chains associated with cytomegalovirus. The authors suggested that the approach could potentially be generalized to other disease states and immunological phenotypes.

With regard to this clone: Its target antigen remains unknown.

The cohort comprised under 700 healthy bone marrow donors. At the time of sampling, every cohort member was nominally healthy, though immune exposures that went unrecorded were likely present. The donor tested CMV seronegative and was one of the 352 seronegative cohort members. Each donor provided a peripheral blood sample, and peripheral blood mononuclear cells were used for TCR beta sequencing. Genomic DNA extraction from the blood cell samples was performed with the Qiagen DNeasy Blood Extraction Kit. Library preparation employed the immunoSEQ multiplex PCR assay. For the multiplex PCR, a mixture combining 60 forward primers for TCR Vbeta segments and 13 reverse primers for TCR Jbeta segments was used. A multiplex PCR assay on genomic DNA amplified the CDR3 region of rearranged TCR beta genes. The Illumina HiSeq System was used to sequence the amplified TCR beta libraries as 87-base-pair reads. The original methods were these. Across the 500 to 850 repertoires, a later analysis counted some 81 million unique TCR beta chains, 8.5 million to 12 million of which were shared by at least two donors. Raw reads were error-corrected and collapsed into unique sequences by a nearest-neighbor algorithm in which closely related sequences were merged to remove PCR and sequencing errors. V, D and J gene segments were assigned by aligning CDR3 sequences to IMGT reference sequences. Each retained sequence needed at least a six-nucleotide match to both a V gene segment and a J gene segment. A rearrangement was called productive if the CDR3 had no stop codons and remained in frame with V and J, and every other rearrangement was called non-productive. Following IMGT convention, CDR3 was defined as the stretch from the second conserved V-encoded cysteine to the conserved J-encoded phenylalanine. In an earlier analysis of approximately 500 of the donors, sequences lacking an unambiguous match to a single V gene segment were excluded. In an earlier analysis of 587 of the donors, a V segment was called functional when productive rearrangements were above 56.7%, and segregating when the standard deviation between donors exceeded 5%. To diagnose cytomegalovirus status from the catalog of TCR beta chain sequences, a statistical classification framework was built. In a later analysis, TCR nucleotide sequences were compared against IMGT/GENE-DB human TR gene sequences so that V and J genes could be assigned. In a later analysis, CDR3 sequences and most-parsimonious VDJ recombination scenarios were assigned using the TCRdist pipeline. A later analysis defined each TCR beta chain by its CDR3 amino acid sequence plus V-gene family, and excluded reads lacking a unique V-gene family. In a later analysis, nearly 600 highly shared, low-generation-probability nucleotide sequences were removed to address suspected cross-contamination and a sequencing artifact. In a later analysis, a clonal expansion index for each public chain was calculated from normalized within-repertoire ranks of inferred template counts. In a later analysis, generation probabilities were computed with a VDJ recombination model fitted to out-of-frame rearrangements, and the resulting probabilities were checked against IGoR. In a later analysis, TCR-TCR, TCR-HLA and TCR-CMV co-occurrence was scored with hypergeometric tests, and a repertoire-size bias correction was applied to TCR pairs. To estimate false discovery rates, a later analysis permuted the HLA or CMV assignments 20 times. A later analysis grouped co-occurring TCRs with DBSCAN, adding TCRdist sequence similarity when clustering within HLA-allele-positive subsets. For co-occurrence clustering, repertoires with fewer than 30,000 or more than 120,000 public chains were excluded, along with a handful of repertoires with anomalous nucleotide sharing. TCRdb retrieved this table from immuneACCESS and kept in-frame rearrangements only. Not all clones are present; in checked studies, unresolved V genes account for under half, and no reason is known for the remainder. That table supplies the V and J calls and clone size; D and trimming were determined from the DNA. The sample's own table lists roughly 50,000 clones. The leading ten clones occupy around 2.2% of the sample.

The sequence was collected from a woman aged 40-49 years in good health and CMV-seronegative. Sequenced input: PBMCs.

CDR3 protein: CASSLRALVEAGDYNEQFF. The sequenced DNA: TGTGCCAGCAGCTTAAGGGCGTTGGTGGAGGCAGGAGACTACAATGAGCAGTTCTTC. The V and J genes are TRBV7-3 and TRBJ2-1; the D region possibly corresponds to TRBD2 (5 bases align). The CDR3 contains 19 residues, cysteine and phenylalanine counted. The only DNA kept is the CDR3, 57 bases in frame from the first base. From the germline V gene, CDR1 is SGHTA and CDR2 is FQGTGA. V is clipped by 1 base and J by 3 bases, and the sequence between their germline boundaries is 22 bases long.